The present T cell receptor beta chain was sequenced within a study of cytotoxic CD8 clonotypes in ibrutinib-treated CLL. Libraries were prepared by immunoSEQ multiplex PCR; TCRdb keeps only in-frame clonotypes and omits some of them. The data show approximately 120,000 clones, 45% to 65% seen once. V gave up 0 bases and J gave up 2 bases, with 8 bases separating them. The CDR3 length is 14 residues. Germline V lookup: CDR1 MNHEY, CDR2 SVGAGI. The specimen was PBMCs, collected after 24 months of ibrutinib treatment. V gene TRBV6-5 combines with J gene TRBJ2-7, with D unresolved. The clonotype comes from a human donor with chronic lymphocytic leukemia. In nucleotides, the CDR3 is TGTGCCAGCAGTTACTCGAAGGGCGCCTACGAGCAGTACTTC. Protein sequence: CASSYSKGAYEQYF.